This T cell receptor beta chain was sequenced for a study of CD8 T cells in Susac syndrome. Roughly 0.5 to 1 ug RNA was reverse transcribed with random hexamers. TCRdb itself ran the immunoSEQ multiplex PCR reads through MiXCR, one entry per CDR3 protein. Of about 190,000 distinct CDR3 sequences listed, about 95% are singletons. The junction had 8 bases not matched to a gene; V was cut back by 0 bases and J by 4 bases. The CDR3 loop spans 16 amino acids. Germline loops: CDR1 LGHNA, CDR2 YNFKEQ. CD8+ and CD4+ T cells taken from blood had their TCR beta sequenced. The V gene is TRBV4-2, the J gene TRBJ1-2; 7 nucleotides match TRBD1. The clonotype originates from a human donor with Susac syndrome. The sequenced sample was CD8+ T cells from PBMCs. CDR3 sequence: CASSQDEGGSTYGYTF. DNA of the CDR3: TGTGCCAGCAGCCAAGATGAAGGGGGCAGCACCTATGGCTACACCTTC.